A single TCR beta chain is shown here with its context. The split of CD4+ cells yielded CD45RA+ naive and CD45RA-negative memory subsets. The data are from a study of shared clonotypes between healthy human individuals. The table came from immunoSEQ multiplex PCR; TCRdb's copy has only in-frame clones and leaves some out. This table has roughly 2,300,000 clones, under 95% appearing once. This sequence was found in a man aged 18-30 years in good health. Some clones in this sample may be carry-over from other donors' samples. The specimen was naive CD4+ T cells from PBMCs. Subset defined: CD45RA+ positively selected.

CDR3: CATRASGETQYF. For the CDR3, the DNA is TGTGCCACTAGGGCTAGCGGGGAGACCCAGTACTTC. The V and J genes are TRBV10-3 and TRBJ2-5; 8 bases line up with TRBD2. The V gene end was trimmed by 10 bases and the J gene end by 5 bases; junction bases not matched to a gene: 6. Germline CDR1 reads ENHRY; CDR2 reads SYGVKD. The CDR3 length is 12 residues.